The rows below give T cell receptor beta chains drawn from one sample of a study of CD8+ T cells in alopecia areata. Clones were sequenced by immunoSEQ multiplex PCR, and TCRdb holds only the in-frame ones, with some missing. The sample includes over 120,000 clones, around 58% seen only once; the top ten take about 6%. Specimen: CD4+ T cells sorted from blood, collected at week 0. These receptors all come from a human donor with alopecia areata. Each CDR3 is given with its conserved first and last residue. A D gene is named only where the DNA matches it firmly. For some rows the clone size is stated as once, few or many, or as a class when expanded; others skip it.

j_gene,v_gene,abundance,d_gene,len,CDR3aa,CDR3nt
TRBJ2-2,TRBV27,.,TRBD2,15,CASTAGGRNTGELFF,TGTGCCAGCACCGCCGGGGGGAGGAACACCGGGGAGCTGTTTTTT
TRBJ2-3,TRBV29-1,.,TRBD2,13,CSVHGGATDTQYF,TGCAGCGTACACGGGGGGGCGACAGATACGCAGTATTTT
TRBJ1-1,TRBV29-1,.,.,13,CSVDSRVGTEAFF,TGCAGCGTTGATTCCAGGGTTGGGACTGAAGCTTTCTTT
TRBJ1-5,TRBV4-1,few,.,14,CASSPQAGVQPQHF,TGCGCCAGCAGCCCTCAAGCGGGGGTCCAGCCCCAGCATTTT
TRBJ2-3,TRBV7-9,.,.,15,CASSFRDTSTDTQYF,TGTGCCAGCAGCTTCCGGGACACGAGCACAGATACGCAGTATTTT
TRBJ1-3,TRBV14,.,.,15,CASSQRGGIKNTIYF,TGTGCCAGCAGCCAGAGAGGAGGAATAAAAAACACCATATATTTT
TRBJ1-4,TRBV5-1,.,TRBD1,15,CASSLGDREVEKLFF,TGCGCCAGCAGCTTGGGGGACAGGGAGGTTGAAAAACTGTTTTTT
TRBJ2-1,TRBV4-1,.,TRBD2,16,CASSHLAGGSYNEQFF,TGTGCCAGCAGCCATTTAGCGGGGGGCTCCTACAATGAGCAGTTCTTC
TRBJ2-7,TRBV29-1,.,TRBD1,11,CSGGQGYEQYF,TGCAGCGGTGGACAGGGGTACGAGCAGTACTTC
TRBJ1-5,TRBV27,.,.,16,CASSSAPLVSNQPQHF,TGTGCCAGCAGTTCCGCCCCACTAGTTAGCAATCAGCCCCAGCATTTT
TRBJ1-5,TRBV2,.,.,15,CASSEMLVPNQPQHF,TGTGCCAGCAGTGAAATGTTGGTCCCCAATCAGCCCCAGCATTTT
TRBJ2-3,TRBV4-1,.,.,14,CASSLPASHGTQYF,TGCGCCAGCAGCCTACCTGCCTCCCACGGTACGCAGTATTTT
TRBJ2-3,TRBV5-4,.,.,13,CASSLVGENTQYF,TGTGCCAGCAGCTTGGTAGGGGAGAATACGCAGTATTTT
TRBJ2-5,TRBV7-2,.,.,13,CASSLVFIETQYF,TGTGCCAGCAGCTTAGTCTTCATAGAGACCCAGTACTTC
TRBJ2-2,TRBV5-1,.,TRBD2,15,CASSFNTGGTGELFF,TGCGCCAGCAGCTTTAATACGGGAGGGACCGGGGAGCTGTTTTTT
TRBJ1-1,TRBV5-1,.,.,13,CASSLGANTEAFF,TGCGCCAGCAGCTTGGGGGCGAACACTGAAGCTTTCTTT
TRBJ1-1,TRBV29-1,few,.,10,CSVAEAGAFF,TGCAGCGTTGCGGAGGCTGGAGCTTTCTTT
TRBJ2-7,TRBV7-2,.,TRBD1,14,CASSFDRGSDEQYF,TGTGCCAGCAGCTTTGACAGGGGGTCCGACGAGCAGTACTTC
TRBJ2-1,TRBV7-2,.,TRBD2,17,CASSYRLAGPPYNEQFF,TGTGCCAGCAGCTACCGACTAGCGGGGCCCCCTTACAATGAGCAGTTCTTC
TRBJ1-5,TRBV30,.,TRBD1,17,CAWSASRTGNSNQPQHF,TGTGCCTGGAGCGCATCCCGGACAGGGAATAGCAATCAGCCCCAGCATTTT
TRBJ2-1,TRBV4-3,.,.,13,CASSQDWGREQFF,TGCGCCAGCAGCCAAGATTGGGGACGTGAGCAGTTCTTC
TRBJ1-2,TRBV4-3,.,.,13,CASSQDYDYGYTF,TGCGCCAGCAGCCAAGACTACGACTATGGCTACACCTTC
TRBJ1-6,TRBV6-1,.,.,14,CASSDVGRGSPLHF,TGTGCCAGCTCCGATGTCGGTCGAGGTTCACCCCTCCACTTT
TRBJ2-7,TRBV29-1,.,TRBD2,15,CSVVLAGPYPYEQYF,TGCAGCGTTGTACTAGCGGGGCCATACCCCTACGAGCAGTACTTC
TRBJ2-3,TRBV30,.,TRBD2,21,CAWSKRGTSGVTLPGTDTQYF,TGTGCCTGGAGTAAAAGAGGGACTAGCGGGGTCACCCTCCCTGGCACAGATACGCAGTATTTT
TRBJ1-2,TRBV29-1,.,TRBD1,13,CSARQGAAYGYTF,TGCAGCGCCCGACAGGGGGCGGCGTATGGCTACACCTTC
TRBJ2-7,TRBV29-1,.,.,13,CSVSGTPTYEQYF,TGCAGCGTTTCCGGGACACCAACCTACGAGCAGTACTTC
TRBJ2-3,TRBV29-1,.,.,13,CSVARVSTDTQYF,TGCAGCGTTGCCAGAGTGAGCACAGATACGCAGTATTTT
TRBJ2-5,TRBV29-1,.,.,12,CSLSQRSETQYF,TGCAGCCTTTCTCAGCGTTCCGAGACCCAGTACTTC
TRBJ1-5,TRBV7-2,.,.,15,CASSSDSGRNQPQHF,TGTGCCAGCAGCTCGGACAGCGGACGCAATCAGCCCCAGCATTTT
TRBJ2-5,TRBV4-3,.,.,22,CASSQEKGVGRGVLADQETQYF,TGCGCCAGCAGCCAAGAGAAGGGCGTCGGCAGGGGAGTTTTAGCGGATCAAGAGACCCAGTACTTC
TRBJ1-2,TRBV6-5,.,.,16,CASSYSATLANYGYTF,TGTGCCAGCAGTTACTCCGCGACCCTAGCTAACTATGGCTACACCTTC
TRBJ1-5,TRBV6-5,.,.,15,CASSPKGGSNQPQHF,TGTGCCAGCAGCCCAAAGGGAGGTAGCAATCAGCCCCAGCATTTT
TRBJ1-2,TRBV6-5,few,.,15,CASSFFRQANYGYTF,TGTGCCAGCAGTTTTTTCCGACAAGCTAACTATGGCTACACCTTC
TRBJ2-4,TRBV7-2,once,TRBD2,17,CASSTSGGTAGENIQYF,TGTGCCAGCAGCACCTCCGGGGGAACAGCGGGGGAAAACATTCAGTACTTC